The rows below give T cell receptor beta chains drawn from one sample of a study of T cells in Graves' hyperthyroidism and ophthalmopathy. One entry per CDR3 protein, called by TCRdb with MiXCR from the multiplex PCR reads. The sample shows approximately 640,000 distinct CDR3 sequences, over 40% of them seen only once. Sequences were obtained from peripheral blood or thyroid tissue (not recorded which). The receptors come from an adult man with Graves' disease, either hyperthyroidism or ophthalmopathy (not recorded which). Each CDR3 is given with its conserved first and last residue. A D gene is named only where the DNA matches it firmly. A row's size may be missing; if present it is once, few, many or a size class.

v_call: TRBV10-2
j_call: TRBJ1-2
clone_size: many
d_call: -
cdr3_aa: CASRRGPDYGYTF
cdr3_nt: TGCGCCAGCAGGAGGGGTCCTGACTATGGCTACACCTTC

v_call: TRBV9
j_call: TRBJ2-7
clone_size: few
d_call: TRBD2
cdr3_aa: CASSQDRLERGIYEQYF
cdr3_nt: TGTGCCAGCAGCCAAGACCGCCTCGAGCGGGGGATCTACGAGCAGTACTTC

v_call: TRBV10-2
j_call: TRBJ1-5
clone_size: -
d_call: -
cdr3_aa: CETWDNPNQPQHF
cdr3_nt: TGCGAAACCTGGGACAATCCAAATCAGCCCCAGCATTTT

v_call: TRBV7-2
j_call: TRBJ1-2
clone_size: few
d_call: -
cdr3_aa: CASSLARQEVYGYTF
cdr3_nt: TGTGCCAGCAGCTTAGCCCGACAGGAAGTATATGGCTACACCTTC

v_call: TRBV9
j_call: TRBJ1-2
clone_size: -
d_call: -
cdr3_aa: CASSFEANGNYGYTF
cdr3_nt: TGTGCCAGCAGCTTTGAGGCCAACGGGAACTATGGCTACACCTTC

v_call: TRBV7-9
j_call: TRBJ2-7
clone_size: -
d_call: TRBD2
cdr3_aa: CASSLVAGGTSLREQYF
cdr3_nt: TGTGCCAGCAGCTTAGTAGCGGGAGGTACCTCACTACGAGAGCAGTACTTC

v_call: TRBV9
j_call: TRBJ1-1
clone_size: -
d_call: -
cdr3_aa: CASGPPQNTEAFF
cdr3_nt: TGTGCCAGCGGCCCCCCGCAGAACACTGAAGCTTTCTTT

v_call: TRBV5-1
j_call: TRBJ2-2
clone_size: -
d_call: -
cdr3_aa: CASSLGANQAGELFF
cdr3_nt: TGCGCCAGCAGCTTGGGCGCGAACCAAGCCGGGGAGCTGTTTTTT

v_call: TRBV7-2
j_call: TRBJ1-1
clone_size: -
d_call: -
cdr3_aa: CASSLRATNTEAFF
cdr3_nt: TGTGCCAGCAGCTTAAGGGCAACGAACACTGAAGCTTTCTTT

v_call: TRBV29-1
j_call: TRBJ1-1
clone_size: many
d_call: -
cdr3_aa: CSESHEAFF
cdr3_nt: TGCAGCGAATCCCACGAAGCTTTCTTT

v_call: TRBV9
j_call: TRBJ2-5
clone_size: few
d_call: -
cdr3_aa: CASSETGYQETQYF
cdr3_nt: TGTGCCAGCAGCGAGACAGGCTACCAAGAGACCCAGTACTTC

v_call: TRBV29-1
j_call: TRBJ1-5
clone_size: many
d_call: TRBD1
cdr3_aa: CSALTGGVGQPQHF
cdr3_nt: TGCAGCGCCCTAACAGGGGGTGTGGGTCAGCCCCAGCATTTT

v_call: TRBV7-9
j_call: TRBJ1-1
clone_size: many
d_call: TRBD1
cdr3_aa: CASFDRGNTEAFF
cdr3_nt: TGTGCCAGCTTTGACAGGGGGAACACTGAAGCTTTCTTT

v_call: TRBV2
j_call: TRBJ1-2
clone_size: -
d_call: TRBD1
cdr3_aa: CASRVDRVDGYTF
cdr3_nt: TGTGCCAGCAGGGTCGACAGGGTAGATGGCTACACCTTC

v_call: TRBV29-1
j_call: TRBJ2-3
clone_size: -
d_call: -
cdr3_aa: CSLRTENTDTQYF
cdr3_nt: TGCAGCTTAAGGACAGAGAACACAGATACGCAGTATTTT

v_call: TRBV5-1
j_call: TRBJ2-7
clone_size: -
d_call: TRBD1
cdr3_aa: CASSLVQGEPSYDEQYF
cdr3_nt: TGCGCCAGCAGCTTGGTCCAGGGGGAGCCCTCCTACGACGAGCAGTACTTC

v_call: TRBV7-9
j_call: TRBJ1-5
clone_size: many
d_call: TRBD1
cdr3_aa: CASSGGQGRNQPQHF
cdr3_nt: TGTGCCAGCAGCGGGGGACAGGGCCGCAATCAGCCCCAGCATTTT

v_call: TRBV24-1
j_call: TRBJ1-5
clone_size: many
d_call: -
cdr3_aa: CATSDKELIQPQHF
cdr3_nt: TGTGCCACCAGTGATAAGGAGTTAATTCAGCCCCAGCATTTT

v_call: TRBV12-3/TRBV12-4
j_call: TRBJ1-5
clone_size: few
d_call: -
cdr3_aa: CASSFQERNQPQHF
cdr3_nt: TGTGCCAGCAGTTTTCAGGAGAGAAATCAGCCCCAGCATTTT

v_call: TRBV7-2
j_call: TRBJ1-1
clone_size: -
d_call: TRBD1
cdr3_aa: CATRRQGAGSTEAFF
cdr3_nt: TGTGCCACCAGGAGACAGGGGGCTGGAAGCACTGAAGCTTTCTTT

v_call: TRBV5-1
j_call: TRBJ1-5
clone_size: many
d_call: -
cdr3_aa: CASSLWADQPQHF
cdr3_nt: TGCGCCAGCAGCTTGTGGGCAGATCAGCCCCAGCATTTT

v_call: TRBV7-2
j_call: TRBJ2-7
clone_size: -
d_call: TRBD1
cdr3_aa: CASSLGQLPYEQYF
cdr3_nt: TGTGCCAGCAGCTTGGGACAGTTACCTTACGAGCAGTACTTC

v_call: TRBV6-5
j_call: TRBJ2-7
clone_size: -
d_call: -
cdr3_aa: CASSYGGPDSYEQYF
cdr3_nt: TGTGCCAGCAGTTACGGCGGGCCGGATTCCTACGAGCAGTACTTC

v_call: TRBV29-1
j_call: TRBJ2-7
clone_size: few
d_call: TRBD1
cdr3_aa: CSVRPGQGNLRDYEQYF
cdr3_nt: TGCAGCGTTCGACCGGGACAGGGTAACCTAAGGGACTACGAGCAGTACTTC

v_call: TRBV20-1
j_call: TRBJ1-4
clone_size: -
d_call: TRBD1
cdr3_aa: CSVINRDRSYEKLFF
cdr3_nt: TGCAGTGTTATCAACCGGGACAGGAGCTATGAAAAACTGTTTTTT

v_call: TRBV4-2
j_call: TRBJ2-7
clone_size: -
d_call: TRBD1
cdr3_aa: CATAPPDRGQEQYF
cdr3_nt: TGTGCCACCGCTCCCCCGGACAGGGGCCAGGAGCAGTACTTC

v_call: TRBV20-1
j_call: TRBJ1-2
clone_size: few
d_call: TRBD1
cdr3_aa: CSARDPTGVGYGYTF
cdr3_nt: TGCAGTGCTAGGGACCCGACAGGGGTGGGCTATGGCTACACCTTC

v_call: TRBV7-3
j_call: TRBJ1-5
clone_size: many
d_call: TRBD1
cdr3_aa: CASSPSGTGINQPQHF
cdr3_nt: TGTGCCAGCAGCCCTTCGGGGACAGGCATAAATCAGCCCCAGCATTTT

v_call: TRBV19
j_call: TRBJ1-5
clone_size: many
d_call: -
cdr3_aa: CASSTGGQPQHF
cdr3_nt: TGTGCCAGTAGTACCGGGGGTCAGCCCCAGCATTTT

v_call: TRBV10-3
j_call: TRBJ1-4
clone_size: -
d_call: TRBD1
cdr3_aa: CAISVTGAREKLFF
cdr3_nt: TGTGCCATCAGTGTTACAGGGGCGCGTGAAAAACTGTTTTTT

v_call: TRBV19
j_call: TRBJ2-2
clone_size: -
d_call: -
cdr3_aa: CASGAQDTGELFF
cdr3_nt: TGTGCCAGTGGGGCGCAGGACACCGGGGAGCTGTTTTTT

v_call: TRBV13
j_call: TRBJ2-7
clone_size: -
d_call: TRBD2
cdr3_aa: CASSLEAGGSYEQYF
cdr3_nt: TGTGCCAGCAGTCTAGAGGCGGGAGGCTCCTACGAGCAGTACTTC

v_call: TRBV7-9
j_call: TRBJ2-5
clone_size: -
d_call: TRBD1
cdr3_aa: CASSPTGTGPYETQYF
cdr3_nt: TGTGCCAGCAGCCCAACCGGGACAGGACCCTACGAGACCCAGTACTTC

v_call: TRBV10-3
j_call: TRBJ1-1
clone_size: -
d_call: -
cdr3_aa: CASSRSPTGNTEAFF
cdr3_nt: TGTGCCAGCAGTCGATCGCCAACAGGGAACACTGAAGCTTTCTTT

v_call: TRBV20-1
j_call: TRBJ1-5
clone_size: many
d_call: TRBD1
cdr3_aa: CSASGQGKRPQHF
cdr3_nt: TGCAGTGCTAGTGGACAGGGGAAACGGCCCCAGCATTTT

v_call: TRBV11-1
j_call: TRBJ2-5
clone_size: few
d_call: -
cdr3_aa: CASSQRRGRETQYF
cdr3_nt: TGTGCCAGCAGCCAGAGACGGGGAAGGGAGACCCAGTACTTC

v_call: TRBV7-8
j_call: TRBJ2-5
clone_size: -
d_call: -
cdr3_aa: CASREGQRETQYF
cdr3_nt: TGTGCCAGCAGGGAAGGACAGAGGGAGACCCAGTACTTC

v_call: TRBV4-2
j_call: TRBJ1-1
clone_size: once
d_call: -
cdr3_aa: CASSLTENTEASF
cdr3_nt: TGTGCCAGCAGCCTGACAGAGAACACTGAAGCTTCCTTT

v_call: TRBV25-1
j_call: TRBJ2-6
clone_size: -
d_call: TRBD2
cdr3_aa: CASLGRGYSGANVLTF
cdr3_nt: TGTGCCAGCTTAGGGAGGGGCTACTCTGGGGCCAACGTCCTGACTTTC

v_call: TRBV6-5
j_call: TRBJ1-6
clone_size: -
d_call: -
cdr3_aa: CASSWASGTQNSPLHF
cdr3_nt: TGTGCCAGCAGTTGGGCTAGCGGGACTCAGAATTCACCCCTCCACTTT

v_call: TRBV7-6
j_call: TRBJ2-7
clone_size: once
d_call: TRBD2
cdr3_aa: CASSPGGIMTSGSRYEQYF
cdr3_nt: TGTGCCAGCAGCCCCGGAGGGATTATGACTAGCGGGAGTCGGTACGAGCAGTACTTC

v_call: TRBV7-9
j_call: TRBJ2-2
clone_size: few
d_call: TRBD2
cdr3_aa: CASSTGGGNTGELFF
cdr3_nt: TGTGCCAGCAGCACGGGAGGGGGTAACACCGGGGAGCTGTTTTTT

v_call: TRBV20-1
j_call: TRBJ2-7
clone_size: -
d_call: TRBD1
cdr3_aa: CSGTGTAYEQYF
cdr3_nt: TGCAGTGGAACCGGGACAGCCTACGAGCAGTACTTC

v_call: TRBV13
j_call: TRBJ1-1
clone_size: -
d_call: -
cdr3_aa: CASTMGGNTEAFF
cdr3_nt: TGTGCCAGCACCATGGGCGGGAACACTGAAGCTTTCTTT

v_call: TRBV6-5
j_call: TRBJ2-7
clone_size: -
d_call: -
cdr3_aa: CASSDRALTYEQYF
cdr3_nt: TGTGCCAGCAGTGATAGGGCACTGACCTACGAGCAGTACTTC

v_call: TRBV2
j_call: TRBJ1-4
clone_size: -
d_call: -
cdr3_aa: CASRRRSSGKLFF
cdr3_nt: TGTGCCAGCCGCCGGCGGAGCTCTGGAAAACTGTTTTTT

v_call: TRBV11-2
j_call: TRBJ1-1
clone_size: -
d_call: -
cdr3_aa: CASTRRWATEAFF
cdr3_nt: TGTGCCAGCACCCGAAGGTGGGCCACTGAAGCTTTCTTT

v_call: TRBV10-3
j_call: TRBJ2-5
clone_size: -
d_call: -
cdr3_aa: CAIKESPLQETQYF
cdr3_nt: TGTGCCATCAAGGAGTCCCCCCTTCAAGAGACCCAGTACTTC

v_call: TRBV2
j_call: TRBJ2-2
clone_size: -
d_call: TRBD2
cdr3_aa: CASTAGVGNTGELFF
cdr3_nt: TGTGCCAGCACTGCGGGGGTTGGGAACACCGGGGAGCTGTTTTTT

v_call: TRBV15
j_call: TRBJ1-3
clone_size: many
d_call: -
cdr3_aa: CATSLNGVSGNTIYF
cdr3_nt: TGTGCCACCAGCCTAAACGGGGTTTCTGGAAACACCATATATTTT

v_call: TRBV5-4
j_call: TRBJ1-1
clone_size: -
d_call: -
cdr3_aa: CASSLGWSTPNTEAFF
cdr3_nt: TGTGCCAGCAGCTTGGGATGGAGCACCCCGAACACTGAAGCTTTCTTT